This TCR beta chain is drawn from a study of identical twins. Study conclusions and caveats: Models predicted too little out-of-frame TCR alpha sharing in monozygotic twins. Abundant cord blood beta clonotypes carried fewer insertions; memory repertoires showed none.

This clonotype was detected only a few times. Its target is unknown. With template switching, a universal primer site was added, and the cDNA carried unique molecular identifiers. TCRdb ran MiXCR on the 5' RACE reads and lists one entry per CDR3 protein. The sample includes roughly 690,000 distinct CDR3 sequences, over 5% of them seen just once. Germline CDR1 is SGHTA and CDR2 is FQGNSA. This CDR3 spans 15 amino acids. With 5 bases removed from V and 0 bases from J, the gap between germline ends came to 14 bases. This TCR came from a man between 18 and 35 years old in good health. The source material was naive T cells sorted from blood. The chain carries TRBV7-2 and TRBJ2-7; a possible D gene is TRBD2 (5 bases). The CDR3 nucleotides are TGTGCCAGCAGCCCCCTCGGACTCAACTCCTACGAGCAGTACTTC. Translation: CASSPLGLNSYEQYF.